At least ten counts were recorded for the clone carrying this T cell receptor (beta chain). V lost 5 bases, J lost 6 bases, and 6 bases stayed unmatched. In germline, CDR1 is SEHNR, CDR2 FQNEAQ (reference sequence). This CDR3 comprises 14 residues. The data originate from a study of T cells in Graves' hyperthyroidism and ophthalmopathy. The TCR beta CDR3 regions underwent amplification using RNA transcripts as the source. With the HTBI primer set, the TCR CDR3 went through a first round of RT-PCR. TCRdb called the multiplex PCR reads again in MiXCR, with one record for every CDR3 protein. The profile covers some 760,000 distinct CDR3 sequences, with 14% appearing a single time and roughly 10% taken by the ten largest. Based on clinical symptoms, serum thyroxine and TRAb, thyroid ultrasound and orbital computed tomography, diagnoses were reached.

The sequencing input was blood. The rearrangement joins TRBV7-9 to TRBJ2-7, with TRBD2 matching over 11 bases. The receptor was derived from a woman younger than 35 with Graves' hyperthyroidism. CDR3 coding DNA: TGTGCCAGCAGCCAACTAGCGGGAGCACTCGAGCAGTACTTC. As protein: CASSQLAGALEQYF. The whole variable domain, filled in from reference TRBV7-9 and TRBJ2-7, reads DTGVSQNPRHKITKRGQNVTFRCDPISEHNRLYWYRQTLGQGPEFLTYFQNEAQLEKSRLLSDRFSAERPKGSFSTLEIQRTEQGDSAMYLCASSQLAGALEQYFGPGTRLTVT.